This T cell receptor (beta chain) was profiled in a study of CD8 T cells in Susac syndrome. Study in general: Patients with Susac syndrome were therapy-naive, on corticosteroids, or on intravenous immunoglobulin alone at the time that blood was drawn.

Reverse transcription of about 0.45 to 1 ug RNA was carried out with random hexamers. Multiplex PCR with immunoSEQ amplified the TCR beta CDR3 across 54 Vbeta and 13 Jbeta. TCRdb fed the immunoSEQ multiplex PCR reads into MiXCR, producing one record per CDR3 protein. The sample carries about 180,000 distinct CDR3 sequences, roughly 94% recorded once. Note on this clonotype: Its antigen is not identified.

Germline CDR1 is LGHDT and CDR2 is YNNKEL (reference sequence). There are 14 residues in the CDR3. V was cut by 5 bases and J by 4 bases, with 14 bases left in between. General study results and limits: That the number of individuals in its TCR sequencing and HLA analysis was relatively small was acknowledged by the study.

The authors carried out high-throughput sequencing of TCR beta. They applied it to CD8+ and CD4+ T cells obtained from blood. The TCR comes from a human donor with Susac syndrome. Sequencing was done on a sample of CD4+ T cells from PBMCs. The gene calls are TRBV3-1 and TRBJ1-2, with D possibly being TRBD1 (5 bases). The CDR3, as DNA: TGTGCCAGCAGCAACTTGACAGCTATCTATGGCTACACCTTC. This gives the protein CASSNLTAIYGYTF.